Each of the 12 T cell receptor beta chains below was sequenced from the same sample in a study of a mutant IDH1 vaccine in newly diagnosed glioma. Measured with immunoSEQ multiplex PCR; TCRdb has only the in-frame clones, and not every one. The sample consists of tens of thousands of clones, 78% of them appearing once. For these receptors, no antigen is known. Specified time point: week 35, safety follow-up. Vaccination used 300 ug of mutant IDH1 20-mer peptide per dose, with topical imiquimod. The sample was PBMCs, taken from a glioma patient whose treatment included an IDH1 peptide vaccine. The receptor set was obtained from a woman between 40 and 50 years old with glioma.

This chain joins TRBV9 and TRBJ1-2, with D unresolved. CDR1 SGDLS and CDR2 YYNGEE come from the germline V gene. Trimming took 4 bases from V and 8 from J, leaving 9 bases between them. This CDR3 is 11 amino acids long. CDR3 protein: CASSLQGGYTF. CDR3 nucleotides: TGTGCCAGCAGCCTCCAAGGAGGCTACACCTTC.

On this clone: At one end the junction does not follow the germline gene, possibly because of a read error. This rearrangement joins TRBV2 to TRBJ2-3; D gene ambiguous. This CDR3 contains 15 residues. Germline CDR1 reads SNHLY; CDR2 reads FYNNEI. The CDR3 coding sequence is TGTGCCAGCCTCCGATTGGGCTTGGGCACGGATACGCAGTATTTT. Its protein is CASLRLGLGTDTQYF.

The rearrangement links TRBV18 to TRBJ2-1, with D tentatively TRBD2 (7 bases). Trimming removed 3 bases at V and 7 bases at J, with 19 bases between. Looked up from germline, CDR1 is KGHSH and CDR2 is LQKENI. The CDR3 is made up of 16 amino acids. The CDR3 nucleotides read TGTGCCAGCTCACCCTTACCAAGGGGGGGTGGGAATGAGCAGTTCTTC. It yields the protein CASSPLPRGGGNEQFF.

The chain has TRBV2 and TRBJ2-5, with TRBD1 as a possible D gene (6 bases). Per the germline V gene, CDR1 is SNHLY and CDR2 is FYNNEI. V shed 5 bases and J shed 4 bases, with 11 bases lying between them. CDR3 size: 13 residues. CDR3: CASSTGQSETQYF. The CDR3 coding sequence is TGTGCCAGCAGTACCGGACAGTCAGAGACCCAGTACTTC.

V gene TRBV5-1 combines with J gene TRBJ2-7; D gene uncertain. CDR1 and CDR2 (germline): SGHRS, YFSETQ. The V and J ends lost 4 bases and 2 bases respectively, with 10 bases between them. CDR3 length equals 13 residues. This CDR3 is CASSLTITYEQYF. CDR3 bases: TGCGCCAGCAGCCTAACTATAACCTACGAGCAGTACTTC.

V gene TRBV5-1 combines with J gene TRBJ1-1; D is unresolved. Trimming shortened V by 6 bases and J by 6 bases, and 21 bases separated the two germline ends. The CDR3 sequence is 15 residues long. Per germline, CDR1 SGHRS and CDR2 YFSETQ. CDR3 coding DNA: TGCGCCAGCATCTTAGAGTGGGTTCCAAAGCCTGAAGCTTTCTTT. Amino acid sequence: CASILEWVPKPEAFF.

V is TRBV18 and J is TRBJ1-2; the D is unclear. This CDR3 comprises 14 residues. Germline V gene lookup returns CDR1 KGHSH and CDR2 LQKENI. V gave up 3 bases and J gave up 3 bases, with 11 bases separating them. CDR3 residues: CASSPRISDYGYTF. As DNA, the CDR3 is TGTGCCAGCTCACCGAGGATATCGGACTATGGCTACACCTTC.

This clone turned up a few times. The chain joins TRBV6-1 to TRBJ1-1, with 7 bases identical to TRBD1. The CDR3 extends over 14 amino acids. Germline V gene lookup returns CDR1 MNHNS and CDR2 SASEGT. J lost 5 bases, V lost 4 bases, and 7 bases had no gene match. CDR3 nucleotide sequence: TGTGCCAGCAGTGGCCACAGGGGTTGGACTGAAGCTTTCTTT. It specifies CASSGHRGWTEAFF.

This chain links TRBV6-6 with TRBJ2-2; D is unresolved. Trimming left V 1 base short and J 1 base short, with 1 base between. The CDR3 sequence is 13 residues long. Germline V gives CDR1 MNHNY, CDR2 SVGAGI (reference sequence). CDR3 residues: CASSYWNTGELFF. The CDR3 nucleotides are TGTGCCAGCAGTTACTGGAACACCGGGGAGCTGTTTTTT.

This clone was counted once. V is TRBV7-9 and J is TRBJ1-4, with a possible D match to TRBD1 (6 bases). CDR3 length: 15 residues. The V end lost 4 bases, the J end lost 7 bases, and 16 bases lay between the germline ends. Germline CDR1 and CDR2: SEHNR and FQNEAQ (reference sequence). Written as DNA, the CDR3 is TGTGCCAGCAGCTCCCCCGGGGGCGCGAGTGAAAAACTGTTTTTT. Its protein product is CASSSPGGASEKLFF.

This CDR3 is CSARGQYGYTF. CDR3 DNA: TGCAGTGCTAGAGGGCAATATGGCTACACCTTC. J is TRBJ1-2 and V is TRBV20-1; D is undetermined. This CDR3 is 11 amino acids long. Trimming removed 1 base from V and 5 bases from J, with 5 bases in between. The germline CDR1 and CDR2 sequences are DFQATT and SNEGSKA (reference sequence).

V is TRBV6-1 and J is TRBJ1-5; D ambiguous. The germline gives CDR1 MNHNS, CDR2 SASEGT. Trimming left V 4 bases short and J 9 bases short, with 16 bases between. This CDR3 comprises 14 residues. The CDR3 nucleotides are TGTGCCAGCAGTGCTACGGAACTCTCCAGGCCCCAGCATTTT. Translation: CASSATELSRPQHF.